This is a list of T cell receptor beta chains from one sample in a study of neurological immune-mediated disorders. TCRdb called the 5' RACE reads again in MiXCR, with one record for every CDR3 protein. Counted here are around 70,000 distinct CDR3 sequences, about 3% occurring once; the ten biggest clones make up under 6.5%. The sample consisted of PBMCs. The receptors were sampled from a woman aged 45-60 years with multiple sclerosis. The conserved cysteine and the conserved F or W are not part of the CDR3 here. The order of the fields is D gene, J gene, V gene, CDR3 protein. D genes are given only for firm matches.

-	TRBJ1-1	TRBV11-3	ASSPSIDRPNTEAF
TRBD1	TRBJ2-4	TRBV10-2	ASRTGGQNIQY
-	TRBJ2-1	TRBV6-5	ASSYSSPGPLTL
TRBD1	TRBJ2-5	TRBV27	ASSLRGTVFVVEETQY
TRBD2	TRBJ2-5	TRBV12-3/TRBV12-4	ASSTRAGGLQLLETQY
TRBD1	TRBJ1-2	TRBV20-1	SASGTGGFYGYT
TRBD1	TRBJ2-1	TRBV3-1	ASSPLGTGVDNEQF
-	TRBJ1-6	TRBV20-1	SARDSERQATNSPLH
TRBD1	TRBJ1-6	TRBV3-1	ASSQGTGGDSPLH
-	TRBJ2-7	TRBV10-3	AISHPNSYEQY
-	TRBJ1-3	TRBV5-1	ASRLTEYSGNTIY